A selection of T cell receptor beta chains follows, all from one sample in a study of OX40 agonist ivuxolimab in advanced cancers. TCRdb's copy holds only in-frame clones and misses some; the assay was immunoSEQ multiplex PCR. The sample has 20,000 to 25,000 clones, roughly 82% seen once. The sequencing here drew on CD4+ or CD8+ T cells sorted from blood, taken in a trial of the OX40 agonist ivuxolimab. These receptors were taken from an adult with an advanced solid tumor such as melanoma, head and neck, liver or kidney cancer. The CDR3 runs from the conserved cysteine through the conserved F or W. D genes are given only for firm matches. Some rows have no size entry. The others give once, few or many, or a class for an expanded clone.

D gene: TRBD1
clone size: -
V gene: TRBV6-1
J gene: TRBJ1-5
CDR3 protein: CASSDDGTGPSQPQHF
CDR3 DNA: TGTGCCAGCAGTGATGACGGGACAGGGCCGAGTCAGCCCCAGCATTTT

D gene: TRBD1
clone size: -
V gene: TRBV19
J gene: TRBJ2-5
CDR3 protein: CASSPLPGQGLETQYF
CDR3 DNA: TGTGCCAGTAGTCCCCTCCCGGGACAGGGGCTCGAGACCCAGTACTTC

D gene: -
clone size: once
V gene: TRBV11-2
J gene: TRBJ1-3
CDR3 protein: CASSLDLRGNTIYF
CDR3 DNA: TGTGCCAGCAGCTTAGATCTCAGGGGAAACACCATATATTTT

D gene: -
clone size: -
V gene: TRBV7-6
J gene: TRBJ1-3
CDR3 protein: CASSGGPDLPGNTIYF
CDR3 DNA: TGTGCCAGCAGCGGAGGGCCAGACCTTCCTGGAAACACCATATATTTT

D gene: -
clone size: -
V gene: TRBV14
J gene: TRBJ1-3
CDR3 protein: CASSLRGGGNTIYF
CDR3 DNA: TGTGCCAGCAGCCTGAGGGGTGGTGGAAACACCATATATTTT

D gene: -
clone size: -
V gene: TRBV7-6
J gene: TRBJ1-2
CDR3 protein: CASSLGSYWESNYGYTF
CDR3 DNA: TGTGCCAGCAGCTTAGGAAGCTATTGGGAGTCGAACTATGGCTACACCTTC

D gene: -
clone size: -
V gene: TRBV27
J gene: TRBJ2-1
CDR3 protein: CASSLRGSYNEQFF
CDR3 DNA: TGTGCCAGCAGTTTGAGGGGGTCCTACAATGAGCAGTTCTTC

D gene: -
clone size: -
V gene: TRBV5-1
J gene: TRBJ2-7
CDR3 protein: CASSLSGRESYEQYF
CDR3 DNA: TGCGCCAGCAGCTTGTCTGGCAGGGAGTCTTACGAGCAGTACTTC

D gene: -
clone size: -
V gene: TRBV30
J gene: TRBJ2-2
CDR3 protein: CAWSFNTGELFF
CDR3 DNA: TGTGCCTGGAGTTTTAACACCGGGGAGCTGTTTTTT

D gene: TRBD1
clone size: -
V gene: TRBV7-9
J gene: TRBJ1-2
CDR3 protein: CASSLDRIANYGYTF
CDR3 DNA: TGTGCCAGCAGCTTGGACAGGATCGCTAACTATGGCTACACCTTC

D gene: -
clone size: -
V gene: TRBV28
J gene: TRBJ1-1
CDR3 protein: CADQTHRPLIGAFF
CDR3 DNA: TGTGCCGATCAAACCCACAGGCCACTAATCGGGGCTTTCTTT

D gene: -
clone size: -
V gene: TRBV2
J gene: TRBJ2-2
CDR3 protein: CASPGSSTGELFF
CDR3 DNA: TGTGCCAGTCCAGGGTCGAGCACCGGGGAGCTGTTTTTT

D gene: -
clone size: -
V gene: TRBV5-1
J gene: TRBJ2-7
CDR3 protein: CASSLLLGEAEYEQYF
CDR3 DNA: TGCGCCAGCAGCTTATTATTGGGGGAAGCGGAATACGAGCAGTACTTC

D gene: -
clone size: -
V gene: TRBV27
J gene: TRBJ1-3
CDR3 protein: CASSPGTSGNTIYF
CDR3 DNA: TGTGCCAGCAGTCCCGGGACGTCCGGAAACACCATATATTTT

D gene: TRBD2
clone size: -
V gene: TRBV7-9
J gene: TRBJ2-7
CDR3 protein: CASSSAAGGSYEQYF
CDR3 DNA: TGTGCCAGCAGCTCCGCAGCGGGAGGATCCTACGAGCAGTACTTC

D gene: -
clone size: -
V gene: TRBV5-8
J gene: TRBJ2-7
CDR3 protein: CASSLAGNPYEQYF
CDR3 DNA: TGTGCCAGCAGCTTGGCCGGGAATCCTTACGAGCAGTACTTC

D gene: -
clone size: -
V gene: TRBV28
J gene: TRBJ2-7
CDR3 protein: CASSLWLASYEQYF
CDR3 DNA: TGTGCCAGCAGTTTATGGTTGGCATCCTACGAGCAGTACTTC

D gene: TRBD2
clone size: few
V gene: TRBV28
J gene: TRBJ2-7
CDR3 protein: CASSPLLAGETPEQYF
CDR3 DNA: TGTGCCAGCAGTCCTTTACTAGCGGGAGAGACTCCCGAGCAGTACTTC

D gene: TRBD1
clone size: -
V gene: TRBV14
J gene: TRBJ2-2
CDR3 protein: CASSRWTGVNTGELFF
CDR3 DNA: TGTGCCAGCAGCCGATGGACAGGGGTCAACACCGGGGAGCTGTTTTTT

D gene: -
clone size: -
V gene: TRBV9
J gene: TRBJ1-1
CDR3 protein: CASSPEARGTEAFF
CDR3 DNA: TGTGCCAGCAGCCCGGAGGCGAGAGGCACTGAAGCTTTCTTT

D gene: -
clone size: -
V gene: TRBV13
J gene: TRBJ2-3
CDR3 protein: CASSLSSALTDTQYF
CDR3 DNA: TGTGCCAGCAGCTTGTCCAGCGCCCTCACAGATACGCAGTATTTT

D gene: -
clone size: -
V gene: TRBV28
J gene: TRBJ2-7
CDR3 protein: CASSFNFEQYF
CDR3 DNA: TGTGCCAGCAGTTTTAATTTCGAGCAGTACTTC

D gene: -
clone size: -
V gene: TRBV20-1
J gene: TRBJ1-1
CDR3 protein: CSARGRGEAFF
CDR3 DNA: TGCAGTGCTAGGGGGCGGGGAGAAGCTTTCTTT

D gene: -
clone size: few
V gene: TRBV6-1
J gene: TRBJ2-7
CDR3 protein: CASTPPLYYEQYF
CDR3 DNA: TGTGCCAGTACTCCGCCGCTCTACTACGAGCAGTACTTC

D gene: TRBD2
clone size: medium-sized
V gene: TRBV9
J gene: TRBJ2-1
CDR3 protein: CASSSRTSKTNNEQFF
CDR3 DNA: TGTGCCAGCAGCTCACGGACTAGCAAAACCAACAATGAGCAGTTCTTC

D gene: TRBD1
clone size: -
V gene: TRBV9
J gene: TRBJ2-2
CDR3 protein: CASSVGSGGTGELFF
CDR3 DNA: TGTGCCAGCAGCGTAGGTTCAGGGGGCACCGGGGAGCTGTTTTTT

D gene: -
clone size: -
V gene: TRBV5-1
J gene: TRBJ2-1
CDR3 protein: CASSLDRFGREQFF
CDR3 DNA: TGCGCCAGCAGCTTGGACAGATTCGGTCGTGAGCAGTTCTTC

D gene: -
clone size: -
V gene: TRBV6-4
J gene: TRBJ1-2
CDR3 protein: CASSDSEDSFYGYTF
CDR3 DNA: TGTGCCAGCAGTGACTCAGAGGACAGCTTTTATGGCTACACCTTC

D gene: TRBD2
clone size: -
V gene: TRBV4-2
J gene: TRBJ2-7
CDR3 protein: CASSQEGSWEGTYEQYF
CDR3 DNA: TGTGCCAGCAGCCAAGAAGGTTCGTGGGAGGGAACCTACGAGCAGTACTTC

D gene: -
clone size: -
V gene: TRBV5-8
J gene: TRBJ2-1
CDR3 protein: CASSGGLYNEQFF
CDR3 DNA: TGTGCCAGCAGCGGGGGGCTTTACAATGAGCAGTTCTTC

D gene: TRBD2
clone size: once
V gene: TRBV11-3
J gene: TRBJ2-1
CDR3 protein: CASSSLAGGSNEQFF
CDR3 DNA: TGTGCCAGCAGCTCGCTAGCGGGAGGAAGCAATGAGCAGTTCTTC

D gene: -
clone size: -
V gene: TRBV19
J gene: TRBJ1-1
CDR3 protein: CASSIGGNTEAFF
CDR3 DNA: TGTGCCAGTAGTATTGGCGGCAATACTGAAGCTTTCTTT

D gene: -
clone size: few
V gene: TRBV25-1
J gene: TRBJ1-1
CDR3 protein: CASSEQGQGAFF
CDR3 DNA: TGTGCCAGCAGTGAACAAGGGCAAGGAGCTTTCTTT

D gene: TRBD1
clone size: few
V gene: TRBV28
J gene: TRBJ2-5
CDR3 protein: CASTSSGTVETQYF
CDR3 DNA: TGTGCCAGCACCTCATCCGGGACAGTGGAGACCCAGTACTTC

D gene: -
clone size: -
V gene: TRBV27
J gene: TRBJ2-1
CDR3 protein: CASSFGPLGRNEQFF
CDR3 DNA: TGTGCCAGCAGTTTTGGCCCGCTGGGACGCAATGAGCAGTTCTTC

D gene: TRBD2
clone size: -
V gene: TRBV9
J gene: TRBJ2-5
CDR3 protein: CASSGGLAGGPPQETQYF
CDR3 DNA: TGTGCCAGCAGCGGGGGACTAGCGGGAGGGCCCCCTCAAGAGACCCAGTACTTC

D gene: TRBD1
clone size: few
V gene: TRBV6-5
J gene: TRBJ2-7
CDR3 protein: CASSPPDRVWEQYF
CDR3 DNA: TGTGCCAGCAGTCCTCCGGACAGGGTGTGGGAGCAGTACTTC

D gene: -
clone size: -
V gene: TRBV30
J gene: TRBJ2-7
CDR3 protein: CAWSGDFSYEQYF
CDR3 DNA: TGTGCCTGGAGTGGTGATTTCTCCTACGAGCAGTACTTC

D gene: -
clone size: -
V gene: TRBV5-1
J gene: TRBJ2-7
CDR3 protein: CASSVGGAVYEQYF
CDR3 DNA: TGCGCCAGCAGCGTAGGAGGGGCCGTCTACGAGCAGTACTTC

D gene: TRBD1
clone size: -
V gene: TRBV15
J gene: TRBJ2-6
CDR3 protein: CATSRDEGQGYSGANVLTF
CDR3 DNA: TGTGCCACCAGCAGAGATGAAGGACAGGGCTACTCTGGGGCCAACGTCCTGACTTTC

D gene: -
clone size: -
V gene: TRBV7-2
J gene: TRBJ2-2
CDR3 protein: CASSPWNTGELFF
CDR3 DNA: TGTGCCAGCAGCCCCTGGAACACCGGGGAGCTGTTTTTT

D gene: -
clone size: -
V gene: TRBV11-2
J gene: TRBJ1-4
CDR3 protein: CASRQGDEKLFF
CDR3 DNA: TGTGCCAGCAGACAGGGCGATGAAAAACTGTTTTTT

D gene: -
clone size: -
V gene: TRBV27
J gene: TRBJ1-5
CDR3 protein: CASSMLRGDSNQPQHF
CDR3 DNA: TGTGCCAGCAGTATGCTCAGGGGTGATAGCAATCAGCCCCAGCATTTT

D gene: -
clone size: -
V gene: TRBV6-5
J gene: TRBJ1-5
CDR3 protein: CATLWAFNQPQHF
CDR3 DNA: TGTGCCACGCTTTGGGCCTTCAATCAGCCCCAGCATTTT

D gene: TRBD1
clone size: -
V gene: TRBV30
J gene: TRBJ2-3
CDR3 protein: CAWSIGQGVVDTQYF
CDR3 DNA: TGTGCCTGGAGCATTGGACAGGGGGTAGTAGATACGCAGTATTTT

D gene: TRBD2
clone size: -
V gene: TRBV11-2
J gene: TRBJ2-7
CDR3 protein: CASSFHGRAEGEQYF
CDR3 DNA: TGTGCCAGCAGCTTCCACGGGAGGGCCGAGGGCGAGCAGTACTTC

D gene: -
clone size: -
V gene: TRBV28
J gene: TRBJ2-7
CDR3 protein: CASSLNPNYEQYF
CDR3 DNA: TGTGCCAGCAGTTTAAACCCCAACTACGAGCAGTACTTC

D gene: TRBD2
clone size: -
V gene: TRBV5-1
J gene: TRBJ2-1
CDR3 protein: CASSPGVAGDYSYNEQFF
CDR3 DNA: TGCGCCAGCAGCCCGGGAGTAGCGGGAGACTACTCCTACAATGAGCAGTTCTTC

D gene: TRBD2
clone size: few
V gene: TRBV4-2
J gene: TRBJ2-2
CDR3 protein: CASSQEGGLAGADTGELFF
CDR3 DNA: TGTGCCAGCAGCCAAGAGGGGGGACTAGCGGGAGCGGATACCGGGGAGCTGTTTTTT